A single sample gave rise to the 12 T cell receptor beta chains below, sequenced in a study of blood T cell repertoires in COVID-19. Sequencing was performed with immunoSEQ multiplex PCR; in TCRdb, only in-frame clones are kept and a portion is missing. In the table there are roughly 500,000 clones, over 75% of which are singletons. The source material was PBMCs or T cells enriched from blood (not recorded which). All receptors derive from a woman aged 40 to 50 who had recovered from COVID-19.

This sequence joins TRBV10-1 and TRBJ1-1; maybe TRBD1 (6 bases). V dropped 6 bases and J dropped 2 bases, with 13 bases sitting between them. CDR3 size: 14 residues. CDR1 is WNHNN and CDR2 is SYGVQD in the germline V gene (reference sequence). The CDR3 region has the DNA TGCGCCAGCAGCCCAGACAGGACCAACACTGAAGCTTTCTTT. It encodes CASSPDRTNTEAFF.

This clone came up a few times. The chain has TRBV27 and TRBJ1-1; a weak D match, TRBD1 (5 bases). The CDR3 is 14 residues long. The V end was cut by 4 bases, the J end by 9 bases, with 18 bases between. Germline V gene data show CDR1 as MNHEY and CDR2 as SMNVEV (reference sequence). The CDR3 is CASSYGKDSIKAFF. CDR3 bases: TGTGCCAGCAGTTATGGAAAAGACAGTATCAAAGCTTTCTTT.

The chain combines TRBV4-1 with TRBJ1-1; 7 bases line up with TRBD1. Losses at the gene ends were 4 bases for V and 5 bases for J; bases not matched to a gene: 16. The CDR3 spans 17 residues. CDR1 and CDR2 from the germline V gene are MGHRA and YSYEKL. CDR3 residues: CASSLSEQGLGGTEAFF. The CDR3 DNA follows: TGCGCCAGCAGCCTGTCCGAACAGGGGCTCGGAGGGACTGAAGCTTTCTTT.

The chain carries TRBV5-6 and TRBJ2-7; D is unresolved. Per the germline V gene, CDR1 is SGHDT and CDR2 is YYEEEE. This CDR3 has 14 amino acids. With 7 bases removed from V and 0 bases from J, the gap between germline ends came to 14 bases. The CDR3, as DNA: TGTGCCAGCGCGGCGGTCCCCAACTCCTACGAGCAGTACTTC. Translating gives CASAAVPNSYEQYF. The whole variable domain, remainder taken from reference TRBV5-6 and TRBJ2-7, is DAGVTQSPTHLIKTRGQQVTLRCSPKSGHDTVSWYQQALGQGPQFIFQYYEEEERQRGNFPDRFSGHQFPNYSSELNVNALLLGDSALYLCASAAVPNSYEQYFGPGTRLTVT.

This clone was recorded once. The chain combines TRBV25-1 with TRBJ2-1, with 7 positions matching TRBD1. The germline gives CDR1 MGHDK, CDR2 SYGVNS. This CDR3 has 14 amino acids. J lost 5 bases, V lost 10 bases, and 11 bases had no gene match. CDR3 residues: CATTGTELNNEQFF. The CDR3 DNA reads TGTGCCACCACCGGGACAGAGCTTAACAATGAGCAGTTCTTC.

This clone was seen more than once but under ten times. The chain recombines TRBV6-2 or TRBV6-3 with TRBJ1-3, with D maybe TRBD1 (6 bases). The CDR3 length is 15 residues. Germline V gene sequence: CDR1 MNHEY, CDR2 SVGEGT. V gave up 6 bases and J gave up 3 bases, with 15 bases separating them. The CDR3 protein is CASSLGQSRGNTIYF. The CDR3 DNA is TGTGCCAGCAGCCTAGGACAGTCCCGTGGAAACACCATATATTTT.

This chain connects TRBV5-4 to TRBJ2-1; D is undetermined. This CDR3 has 15 residues. Looked up from germline, CDR1 is SGHNT and CDR2 is YYREEE (reference sequence). The V end lost 1 base, the J end lost 0 bases, and 8 bases lay between the germline ends. This chain's CDR3 is CASSLTPSSYNEQFF. DNA for the CDR3: TGTGCCAGCAGCTTGACTCCAAGCTCCTACAATGAGCAGTTCTTC.

The chain carries TRBV2 and TRBJ1-5, with 7 bases aligning to TRBD1. Germline V gives CDR1 SNHLY, CDR2 FYNNEI. This CDR3 region has 15 residues. J was trimmed by 11 bases and V by 2 bases; bases with no gene match: 12. The CDR3 protein is CASSETPDRASTQHF. As DNA, the CDR3 is TGTGCCAGCAGTGAAACGCCAGACAGGGCTTCGACCCAGCATTTT.

J is TRBJ2-3 and V is TRBV7-2; the D is unclear. CDR1 and CDR2 from the germline V gene are SGHTA and FQGNSA. The germline V and J ends were trimmed by 0 bases and 4 bases, with 11 bases remaining between them. The CDR3 sequence is 15 residues long. The CDR3 region is CASSLAELVADTQYF. The CDR3 DNA reads TGTGCCAGCAGCTTAGCGGAGCTAGTTGCAGATACGCAGTATTTT.

The chain links TRBV29-1 to TRBJ2-5; D not certain. The CDR3 has 13 residues. CDR1 is SQVTM and CDR2 is ANQGSEA in the germline V gene. The V and J ends lost 3 bases and 5 bases respectively, with 13 bases between them. The CDR3 region is CSVEREVWETQYF. CDR3 coding DNA: TGCAGCGTTGAGCGTGAGGTATGGGAGACCCAGTACTTC.

The V gene is TRBV7-6, the J gene TRBJ2-1, with 14 nucleotides matching TRBD2. The CDR3 runs 17 residues. In germline, CDR1 is SGHVS, CDR2 FNYEAQ. V gave up 5 bases and J gave up 5 bases; unmatched junction bases: 8. CDR3 sequence (DNA): TGTGCCAGCAGCACAGGGACTAGCGGGAGATCTCACAATGAGCAGTTCTTC. It encodes CASSTGTSGRSHNEQFF.

The CDR3 DNA reads as TGCGCCAGCAGCCCGGCTGTGGCAGGGAACACTGAAGCTTTCTTT. The encoded protein is CASSPAVAGNTEAFF. The J gene is TRBJ1-1, the V gene TRBV5-1; no firm D call. The CDR3 length is 15 residues. CDR1 is SGHRS and CDR2 is YFSETQ in the germline V gene. The V end lost 4 bases, the J end lost 1 base, and 14 bases lay between the germline ends.